A selection of T cell receptor beta chains follows, all from one sample in a study. MiXCR was run by TCRdb on the RT-PCR reads, yielding one entry per CDR3 protein. Here the sample spans more than 600,000 distinct CDR3 sequences, 12% to 15% being singletons. Source material: memory CD4+ T cells from blood. The receptors derive from a female donor in good health, serving as a healthy control. Both conserved end residues are part of each CDR3. Fields, in order: clone size, V gene, J gene, D gene, CDR3 DNA, CDR3 protein. The D gene is left open where the match is weak. Where a row states a size, it is once, few, many or the class of an expanded clone; other rows omit it.

clone size: few
V gene: TRBV7-7
J gene: TRBJ2-3
D gene: TRBD1
CDR3 DNA: TGTGCTAGCAGCCAAGGACAGGGTCACACAGATACGCAGTATTTT
CDR3 protein: CASSQGQGHTDTQYF

clone size: few
V gene: TRBV7-8
J gene: TRBJ2-1
D gene: .
CDR3 DNA: TGTGCCAGCAGCCTAACAGTGAGCTCCTACAATGAGCAGTTCTTC
CDR3 protein: CASSLTVSSYNEQFF

clone size: few
V gene: TRBV5-1
J gene: TRBJ1-1
D gene: .
CDR3 DNA: TGCGCCAGCAGCTTGTGGCACAGGGCCCCTGAAGCTTTCTTT
CDR3 protein: CASSLWHRAPEAFF

clone size: .
V gene: TRBV7-2
J gene: TRBJ2-1
D gene: .
CDR3 DNA: TGTGCCAGCAGACTGGGGACGAGGAATGAGCAGTTCTTC
CDR3 protein: CASRLGTRNEQFF

clone size: once
V gene: TRBV10-3
J gene: TRBJ2-3
D gene: TRBD2
CDR3 DNA: TGTGCCGAAACTAGCGTAGAAGATACGCAGTATTTT
CDR3 protein: CAETSVEDTQYF

clone size: .
V gene: TRBV20-1
J gene: TRBJ2-3
D gene: TRBD2
CDR3 DNA: TGCAGTGCTGATCGACTAGCGGGAGGATACGATATGCAGTATTTT
CDR3 protein: CSADRLAGGYDMQYF

clone size: .
V gene: TRBV20-1
J gene: TRBJ1-2
D gene: .
CDR3 DNA: TGCAGTGCCCCCCCCGAATACGGGACGGCACTCCGGGGCTACACCTTC
CDR3 protein: CSAPPEYGTALRGYTF

clone size: many
V gene: TRBV15
J gene: TRBJ2-4
D gene: .
CDR3 DNA: TGTGCCACCAGCAGACCCTCCACTCGCATTCAGTACTTC
CDR3 protein: CATSRPSTRIQYF

clone size: few
V gene: TRBV4-2
J gene: TRBJ2-1
D gene: TRBD2
CDR3 DNA: TGTGCCAGCAGCCAAGGTAGCGGGAGGGGTTTGAATGAGCAGTTCTTC
CDR3 protein: CASSQGSGRGLNEQFF

clone size: few
V gene: TRBV21-1
J gene: TRBJ2-7
D gene: .
CDR3 DNA: TGTGCCAGCAGCGCCCCAGGGACCTCCTACGAGCAGTACTTC
CDR3 protein: CASSAPGTSYEQYF

clone size: .
V gene: TRBV6-1
J gene: TRBJ2-3
D gene: .
CDR3 DNA: TGTGCCAGCAGTGAAAGTCCGAGTGGAGATACGCAGTATTTT
CDR3 protein: CASSESPSGDTQYF

clone size: many
V gene: TRBV20-1
J gene: TRBJ2-3
D gene: TRBD2
CDR3 DNA: TGCAGTGCTAGAGATGAATTTAAGGTAGCGGGGTTAGCAGATACGCAGTATTTT
CDR3 protein: CSARDEFKVAGLADTQYF

clone size: .
V gene: TRBV10-3
J gene: TRBJ1-6
D gene: TRBD1
CDR3 DNA: TGTGCCATCAGACCGACAGGGGGCGATTCACCCCTCCACTTT
CDR3 protein: CAIRPTGGDSPLHF

clone size: many
V gene: TRBV7-8
J gene: TRBJ1-2
D gene: .
CDR3 DNA: TGTGCCAGCAGCTTAGTGGAAGGGATTGGCTACACCTTC
CDR3 protein: CASSLVEGIGYTF

clone size: many
V gene: TRBV20-1
J gene: TRBJ2-7
D gene: .
CDR3 DNA: TGCAGTGCTCGGGCCGAACCAACAGGGACCTACTCCTACGAGCAGTACTTC
CDR3 protein: CSARAEPTGTYSYEQYF

clone size: few
V gene: TRBV5-1
J gene: TRBJ1-6
D gene: .
CDR3 DNA: TGCGCCAGCAGCTTGGGACCCCCGTCCAGTAATTCACCCCTCCACTTT
CDR3 protein: CASSLGPPSSNSPLHF

clone size: .
V gene: TRBV15
J gene: TRBJ1-2
D gene: .
CDR3 DNA: TGTGCCACCAGGGCGGAGGCAGGGCTAAGCTATGGCTACACCTTC
CDR3 protein: CATRAEAGLSYGYTF

clone size: many
V gene: TRBV12-3/TRBV12-4
J gene: TRBJ2-1
D gene: TRBD1
CDR3 DNA: TGTGCCAGCAGCAAGGGACAGGGGGGTGAGCAGTTCTTC
CDR3 protein: CASSKGQGGEQFF

clone size: few
V gene: TRBV14
J gene: TRBJ2-5
D gene: .
CDR3 DNA: TGTGCCAGCAGCCAAGTTACTCAGGGGACCCAGTACTTC
CDR3 protein: CASSQVTQGTQYF

clone size: many
V gene: TRBV10-3
J gene: TRBJ2-3
D gene: .
CDR3 DNA: TGTGCCATCAGTGTGGGCAAAGGGACGCAGTATTTT
CDR3 protein: CAISVGKGTQYF

clone size: many
V gene: TRBV7-2
J gene: TRBJ2-1
D gene: TRBD2
CDR3 DNA: TGTGCCAGCAGCTTAATGCGTTCTAGCGGGAACAATGAGCAGTTCTTC
CDR3 protein: CASSLMRSSGNNEQFF

clone size: many
V gene: TRBV10-3
J gene: TRBJ1-3
D gene: TRBD1
CDR3 DNA: TGTGCCATCAGTGACCCGACAGGGAGGACCGCTTCCTCTGGAAACACCATATATTTT
CDR3 protein: CAISDPTGRTASSGNTIYF

clone size: many
V gene: TRBV4-1
J gene: TRBJ2-7
D gene: .
CDR3 DNA: TGCGCCAGCAGCCAAGATCTAGAAGGCGAGCAGTACTTC
CDR3 protein: CASSQDLEGEQYF

clone size: few
V gene: TRBV4-3
J gene: TRBJ1-1
D gene: .
CDR3 DNA: TGCGCCAGCAGCCAAAGGGTTCGCACTGAAGCTTTCTTT
CDR3 protein: CASSQRVRTEAFF

clone size: .
V gene: TRBV15
J gene: TRBJ1-2
D gene: .
CDR3 DNA: TGTGCCACCAGCAGCAGAAACCAAAATGGCTACACCTTC
CDR3 protein: CATSSRNQNGYTF

clone size: .
V gene: TRBV30
J gene: TRBJ1-1
D gene: TRBD1
CDR3 DNA: TGTGCCTGGAGTCGAGACAGGGTCGGGGGTATGAACACTGAAGCTTTCTTT
CDR3 protein: CAWSRDRVGGMNTEAFF

clone size: few
V gene: TRBV27
J gene: TRBJ2-5
D gene: .
CDR3 DNA: TGTGCCAGCAGTCCCACTAGTTGGTTTGGGACCCAGTACTTC
CDR3 protein: CASSPTSWFGTQYF

clone size: once
V gene: TRBV20-1
J gene: TRBJ2-5
D gene: .
CDR3 DNA: TGCAGTGCTAGAGCCGCGGTGACCCAGTACTTC
CDR3 protein: CSARAAVTQYF